The clone carrying this T cell receptor beta chain has a count of ten or more. The sample originates from a study of spatial heterogeneity in lung cancer. Time point meaning: sample taken at primary tumor resection. Donors were approximately 70 untreated early-stage non-small cell lung cancer patients. The CDR3 has 14 amino acids. The V and J ends lost 9 bases and 0 bases respectively, with 12 bases between them. The germline gives CDR1 LNHDA, CDR2 SQIVND (reference sequence). All TCR cDNA molecules were individually tagged with a unique molecular identifier. TCRdb re-called the 5' RACE reads through MiXCR, storing one row per CDR3 protein. The table has over 5,000 distinct CDR3 sequences, about 3% seen once; the top ten hold less than 30%.

The V gene is TRBV19, the J gene TRBJ1-3; D not certain. This TCR derives from a male donor with early-stage non-small cell lung cancer. The sequencing here drew on normal lung tissue next to the tumor, taken at surgery. The CDR3 DNA sequence: TGTGCCAGCTTCGACGGGAGCTCTGGAAACACCATATATTTT. Protein sequence: CASFDGSSGNTIYF.